This section outlines one TCR beta chain sequence together with its context. The junction departs from the called germline gene at one end, perhaps through a read error. These data are taken from a study of low-dose radiotherapy and immunotherapy resistance in tumors. Overall study context: Cyclophosphamide went in intravenously at 200 mg/m2 every two weeks, one day before radiation and immunotherapy.

The sample's time point: before trial treatment. Each patient who was eligible had an advanced solid tumor with no tumor-infiltrating lymphocytes. Alpha and beta chains were covered, as first-strand cDNA relied on TRAV- and TRBV-specific primers. PCR amplification of the TCRs was performed with Phusion for 20 PCR cycles, and it relied on a constant-region primer together with a V-primer adapter. A single record per CDR3 protein comes from TCRdb applying MiXCR to the reads. There are under 90,000 distinct CDR3 sequences in the sample; less than 40% occur only once, and over 8.5% lies in the top ten. Germline V gene data show CDR1 as LGHNA and CDR2 as YNFKEQ. The CDR3 sequence is 19 residues long.

The chain employs TRBV4-2 and TRBJ2-6; D is perhaps TRBD2 (6 bases). This receptor was obtained from a female donor with ovarian cancer. This material consisted of PBMCs, taken before treatment. DNA of the CDR3: TGTGCCAGCAGCTCCCCGACCGGGACTGCGAGCTCTGGGGCCAACGTCCCGACTTTC. Its translation is CASSSPTGTASSGANVPTF.